This passage covers 6 T cell receptor beta chains from one sample sequenced in a study of B cell selection in AIRE deficiency. Conventional CD4 T cells were sorted as CD4+CD127+ cells. Assay: immunoSEQ multiplex PCR; the TCRdb copy retains only in-frame clones and omits some. The table includes 20,000 to 30,000 clones, about 95% detected once. The sequenced sample was CD4+CD127+ conventional T cells sorted from PBMCs. The receptors derive from a human donor in good health.

The rearrangement joins TRBV11-2 to TRBJ2-5; no firm D call. Trimming removed 1 base from V and 0 bases from J, with 6 bases in between. The CDR3 covers 14 residues. Per germline, CDR1 SGHAT and CDR2 FQNNGV. In DNA, the CDR3 is TGTGCCAGCAGCTTAGGTGCATACCAAGAGACCCAGTACTTC. It translates to CASSLGAYQETQYF.

This chain links TRBV7-3 with TRBJ1-1; D remains ambiguous. V was pared by 2 bases and J by 9 bases, with 10 bases between. The CDR3 spans 12 residues. Germline V lookup: CDR1 SGHTA, CDR2 FQGTGA. This chain's CDR3 is CASSLVQSKAFF. The DNA of the CDR3 is TGTGCCAGCAGCTTAGTCCAGTCGAAAGCTTTCTTT.

J is TRBJ1-4 and V is TRBV28; TRBD1 might be the D (6 bases). Germline lookup yields CDR1 MDHEN and CDR2 SYDVKM. The CDR3 is 15 residues long. V was shortened by 4 bases and J by 7 bases, with 16 bases between the two germline ends. As DNA, the CDR3 is TGTGCCAGCAGTTCCCGAGGGGGGGCGGGTGAAAAACTGTTTTTT. As protein: CASSSRGGAGEKLFF. Supplemented by reference TRBV28 and TRBJ1-4, the full variable domain reads DVKVTQSSRYLVKRTGEKVFLECVQDMDHENMFWYRQDPGLGLRLIYFSYDVKMKEKGDIPEGYSVSREKKERFSLILESASTNQTSMYLCASSSRGGAGEKLFFGSGTQLSVL.

V is TRBV7-9 and J is TRBJ1-2; 10 bases line up with TRBD1. The CDR3 extends over 16 amino acids. The germline gives CDR1 SEHNR, CDR2 FQNEAQ (reference sequence). V lost 0 bases, J lost 8 bases, and 9 bases stayed unmatched. In nucleotides, the CDR3 is TGTGCCAGCAGCTTAGCGACGGGGACAGGGGCCCTCGGCTACACCTTC. This gives the protein CASSLATGTGALGYTF.

As DNA, the CDR3 is TGTGCCAGCTCAGTCAGGGGTCGTCATGAAAAACTGTTTTTT. The encoded protein is CASSVRGRHEKLFF. The chain is built from TRBV7-8 and TRBJ1-4; D might be TRBD1 (6 bases). V lost 8 bases, J lost 6 bases, and 16 bases lay in between. The CDR3 runs to 14 residues. Germline-derived CDR1 and CDR2 are SGHVS and FQNEAQ. Complete variable domain (other parts from reference TRBV7-8 and TRBJ1-4): GAGVSQSPRYKVAKRGQDVALRCDPISGHVSLFWYQQALGQGPEFLTYFQNEAQLDKSGLPSDRFFAERPEGSVSTLKIQRTQQEDSAVYLCASSVRGRHEKLFFGSGTQLSVL.

The V and J genes are TRBV11-1 and TRBJ2-1, with 9 nucleotides matching TRBD2. Germline assignment: CDR1 SGHAT and CDR2 FQDESV (reference sequence). This CDR3 has 14 residues. After removal of 0 bases from V and 7 bases from J, the junction contained 1 base not matched to a gene. The CDR3 loop is CASSLASGSNEQFF. In DNA form, the CDR3 reads TGTGCCAGCAGCTTAGCTAGCGGGAGTAATGAGCAGTTCTTC.